This T cell receptor beta chain was sequenced during a study of blood T cell repertoires in COVID-19. Looking at the study overall: There were acute and convalescent COVID-19 samples, and they came from the United States, Italy and Spain. Sample material is recorded as cDNA or gDNA derived from T cells, B-cell-depleted T cells, or PBMCs.

Donors were grouped by their self-reported clinical history. This CDR3 region has 15 residues. Trimming cost V 4 bases and J 7 bases; bases outside gene matches: 10. Germline CDR1 reads SGDLS; CDR2 reads YYNGEE. Authors' processing steps: The authors estimated nucleated cell counts from reference gene primer amplification. TCRdb keeps only in-frame clones here, not all; method: immunoSEQ multiplex PCR. The DNA was the basis for D and trimming; V, J and clone size are from that table. The sample holds 150,000 or so clones, approximately 90% seen once. This chain uses TRBV9 with TRBJ2-7; 11 bases are shared with TRBD1. This receptor was taken from a woman aged 45-65 years who had recovered from COVID-19. The source material was PBMCs or T cells enriched from blood (not recorded which). In nucleotides, the CDR3 is TGTGCCAGCAGCAAAGGCGGGACAGGGGGGTCTGAGCAGTACTTC. Its translation: CASSKGGTGGSEQYF. Combining the CDR3 with reference TRBV9 and TRBJ2-7 gives the whole variable domain DSGVTQTPKHLITATGQRVTLRCSPRSGDLSVYWYQQSLDQGLQFLIQYYNGEERAKGNILERFSAQQFPDLHSELNLSSLELGDSALYFCASSKGGTGGSEQYFGPGTRLTVT.